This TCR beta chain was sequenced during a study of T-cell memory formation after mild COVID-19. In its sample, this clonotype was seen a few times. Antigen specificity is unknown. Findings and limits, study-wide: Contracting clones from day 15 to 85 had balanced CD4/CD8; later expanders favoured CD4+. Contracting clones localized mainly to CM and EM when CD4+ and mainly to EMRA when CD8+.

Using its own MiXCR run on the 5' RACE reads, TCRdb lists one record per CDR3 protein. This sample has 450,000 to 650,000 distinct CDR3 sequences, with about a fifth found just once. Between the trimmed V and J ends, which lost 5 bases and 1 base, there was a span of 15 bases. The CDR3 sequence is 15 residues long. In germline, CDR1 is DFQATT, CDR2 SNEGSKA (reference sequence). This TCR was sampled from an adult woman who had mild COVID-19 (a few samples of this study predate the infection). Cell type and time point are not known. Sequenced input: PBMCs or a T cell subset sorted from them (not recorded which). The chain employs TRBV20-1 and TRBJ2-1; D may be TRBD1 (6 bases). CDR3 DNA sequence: TGCAGTGCTCCACAGGGCAGCAGATCCTACAATGAGCAGTTCTTC. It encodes CSAPQGSRSYNEQFF.